This is a list of T cell receptor beta chains from one sample in a study of blood T cell repertoires in COVID-19. Here immunoSEQ multiplex PCR was the method, and the copy in TCRdb shows in-frame clones only, minus some. In the table there are 65,000 to 90,000 clones, approximately 80% of which are singletons. The sample taken for sequencing was peripheral blood. The receptors stem from a man older than 75 with active or convalescent COVID-19. Both conserved end residues are part of each CDR3. The order of the fields is CDR3 protein, V gene, J gene.

CASSPKTGGETQYF,TRBV18,TRBJ2-5
CASSDPRQKTYEQYF,TRBV25-1,TRBJ2-7
CASSRGQPGQPQHF,TRBV7-8,TRBJ1-5
CASSSKVAGAPRITGELFF,TRBV7-9,TRBJ2-2
CASSQAGGRETQYF,TRBV3-1/TRBV3-2,TRBJ2-5
CASSITGTPSYNEQFF,TRBV19,TRBJ2-1
CASSQGQIYGYTF,TRBV28,TRBJ1-2
CASSVTQGQPQHF,TRBV6-2/TRBV6-3,TRBJ1-5
CASSQTTGGGKNIQYF,TRBV6-2/TRBV6-3,TRBJ2-4
CASSLEGQGAAGYEQYF,TRBV11-2,TRBJ2-7
CASSSGQGWLYEQYF,TRBV5-4,TRBJ2-7
CASSPSLADTQYF,TRBV18,TRBJ2-3
CASSQPRGDSNQPQHF,TRBV4-1,TRBJ1-5